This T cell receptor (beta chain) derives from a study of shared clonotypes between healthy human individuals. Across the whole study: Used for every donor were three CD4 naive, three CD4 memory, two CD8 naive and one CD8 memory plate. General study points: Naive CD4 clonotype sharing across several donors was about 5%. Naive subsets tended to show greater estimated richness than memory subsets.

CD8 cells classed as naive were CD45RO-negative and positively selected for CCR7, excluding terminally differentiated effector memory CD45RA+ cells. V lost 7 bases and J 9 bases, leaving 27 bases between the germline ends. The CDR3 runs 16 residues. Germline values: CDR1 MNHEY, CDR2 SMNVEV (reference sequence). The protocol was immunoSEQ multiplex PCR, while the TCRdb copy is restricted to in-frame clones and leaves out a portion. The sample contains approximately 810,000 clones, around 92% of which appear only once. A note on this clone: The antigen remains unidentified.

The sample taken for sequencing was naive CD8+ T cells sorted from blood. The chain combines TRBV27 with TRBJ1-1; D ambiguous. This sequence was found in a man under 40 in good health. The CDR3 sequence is CASKRLAGVAERKAFF. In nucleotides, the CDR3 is TGTGCCAGCAAAAGGCTGGCTGGGGTCGCCGAGCGGAAAGCTTTCTTT.